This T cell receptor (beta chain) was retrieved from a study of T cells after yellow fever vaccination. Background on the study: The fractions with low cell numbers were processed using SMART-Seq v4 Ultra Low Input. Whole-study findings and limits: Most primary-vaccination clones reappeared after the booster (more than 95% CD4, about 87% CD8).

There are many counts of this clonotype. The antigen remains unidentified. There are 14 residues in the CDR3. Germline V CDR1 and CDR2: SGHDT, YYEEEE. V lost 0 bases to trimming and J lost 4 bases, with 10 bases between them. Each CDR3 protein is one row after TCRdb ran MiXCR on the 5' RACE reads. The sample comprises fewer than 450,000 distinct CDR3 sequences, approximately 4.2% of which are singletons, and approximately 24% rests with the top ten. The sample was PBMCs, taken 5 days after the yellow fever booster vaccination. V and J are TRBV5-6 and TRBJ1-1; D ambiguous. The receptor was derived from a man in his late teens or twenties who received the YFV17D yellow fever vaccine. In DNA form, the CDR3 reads TGTGCCAGCAGCTTGGTTCCCACGGGCACTGAAGCTTTCTTT. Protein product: CASSLVPTGTEAFF.